This entry concerns a single T cell receptor (beta chain). This sample stems from a study of control samples from healthy donors and cancer patients. The CDR3 contains 19 residues. V trimming: 2 bases; J trimming: 3 bases; junction bases outside the gene matches: 15. Germline loops: CDR1 PRHDT, CDR2 FYEKMQ (reference sequence). Method: immunoSEQ multiplex PCR; TCRdb's copy keeps in-frame clones and lacks some. The sample records approximately 210,000 clones, roughly nine tenths being singletons. The chain uses TRBV13 and TRBJ2-2, with 7 nucleotides matching TRBD1. The sequence derives from a man between 25 and 39 years old in good health. Sequencing input: blood. CDR3 in amino acids: CASSLSRQGLLADTGELFF. As DNA, the CDR3 is TGTGCCAGCAGCTTATCCCGACAGGGTTTATTGGCGGACACCGGGGAGCTGTTTTTT. Complete variable domain (other parts from reference TRBV13 and TRBJ2-2): AAGVIQSPRHLIKEKRETATLKCYPIPRHDTVYWYQQGPGQDPQFLISFYEKMQSDKGSIPDRFSAQQFSDYHSELNMSSLELGDSALYFCASSLSRQGLLADTGELFFGEGSRLTVL.